Described below is a single T cell receptor (beta chain) sequence and its context. Its target is not known. The data belong to a study of T cell responses to AZD1222 COVID-19 vaccine. V was clipped by 2 bases and J by 4 bases, with 8 bases between them. CDR3 length: 13 amino acids. Study outcomes and limitations: Without day 14 samples, only post-peak T cell repertoires were studied. Receipt of two AZD1222 doses was followed by a rise in Spike-specific TCR breadth and depth. It was only a handful of AZD1222 recipients who were seropositive at baseline.

Using immunoSEQ multiplex PCR, the repertoire was profiled, and TCRdb retains in-frame clones only, with some absent. The table has 150,000 or so clones, 85% to 95% seen once. The genes are TRBV23-1 and TRBJ1-1, with D perhaps TRBD1 (5 bases). TRBV23-1 carries the ORF label, with uncertain function. The origin of this receptor is an adult in good health. The specimen comprised peripheral blood, sampled on day 0 of AZD1222 vaccination. The DNA of the CDR3 is TGCGCCAGCAGTCAAAAAGGGGTCACTGAAGCTTTCTTT. It is translated as CASSQKGVTEAFF.